These T cell receptor beta chains were read from a single sample in a study of shared clonotypes between healthy human individuals. TCRdb's table, derived via immunoSEQ multiplex PCR, lists solely in-frame clones and lacks some. The sample consists of roughly 2,500,000 clones, over 85% of them appearing once. The specimen was naive CD4+ T cells from PBMCs. These receptors all stem from a young man in good health. Some clones in this sample may be carry-over from other donors' samples. Both conserved end residues are part of each CDR3. The D gene is left open where the match is weak. Some rows mark clone size as missing; the rest say once, few, many or name a class of expanded clone.

j_call d_call v_call clone_size cdr3_nt cdr3_aa
TRBJ1-6 - TRBV7-9 - TGTGCCAGCAGCTTGAGTGGAGGGGCACCCCTCCACTTT CASSLSGGAPLHF
TRBJ2-3 - TRBV28 - TGTGCCAGCGGAAGAAGGGAAGGGACGACAGATACGCAGTATTTT CASGRREGTTDTQYF
TRBJ2-2 - TRBV27 - TGTGCCAGCAGTTTACTGGGGGGAAGTCGGAACACCGGGGAGCTGTTTTTT CASSLLGGSRNTGELFF
TRBJ1-5 TRBD1 TRBV18 once TGTGCCAGCTCACTCCGCTCCGGACAGGTCTCGACTAGCAATCAGCCCCAGCATTTT CASSLRSGQVSTSNQPQHF
TRBJ2-2 TRBD1 TRBV7-9 - TGTGCCAGCAGCTTCCCTCGACAGGGGGCCGGGGAGCTGTTTTTT CASSFPRQGAGELFF
TRBJ2-2 - TRBV5-1 - TGCGCCAGCAGCTTTGGGGGATCCGGGGAGCTGTTTTTT CASSFGGSGELFF
TRBJ2-2 TRBD2 TRBV6-6 - TGTGCCAGCAGTTACACAGCTAGCGGGAACACCGGGGAGCTGTTTTTT CASSYTASGNTGELFF
TRBJ2-7 - TRBV6-5 - TGTGCCAGCAGTTACTCAGTGCACTACGAGCAGTACTTC CASSYSVHYEQYF
TRBJ1-4 TRBD1 TRBV5-1 once TGCGCCAGCAGCTTGGCCGCGACAGGGGAAGAAAAACTGTTTTTT CASSLAATGEEKLFF
TRBJ1-1 - TRBV30 - TGTGCCTGGAGTGTATACAGTATGAACACTGAAGCTTTCTTT CAWSVYSMNTEAFF
TRBJ2-1 TRBD2 TRBV10-2 - TGCGCCAGCAGTGAGCACCCCGGGACTAGCGGGAGGGTGTTCGCCAATGAGCAGTTCTTC CASSEHPGTSGRVFANEQFF
TRBJ2-7 TRBD1 TRBV30 - TGTGCCTGGAGTGGCCCGGGACAGGGAATAACCTACGAGCAGTACTTC CAWSGPGQGITYEQYF
TRBJ1-4 - TRBV28 - TGTGCCAGCAGTTTGGTACAGCCCAATGAAAAACTGTTTTTT CASSLVQPNEKLFF
TRBJ2-2 TRBD1 TRBV6-1 - TGTGCCAGCAGTGAAATAGGGTGGCCCGGGACAGGGGCGACCGGGGAGCTGTTTTTT CASSEIGWPGTGATGELFF
TRBJ2-3 - TRBV28 once TGTGCCAGCGACCCAGGGACTTCGACGAATGGAGATACGCAGTATTTT CASDPGTSTNGDTQYF
TRBJ1-4 - TRBV6-5 - TGTGCCAGCAGTCCACGATTGTCAACTAATGAAAAACTGTTTTTT CASSPRLSTNEKLFF
TRBJ1-1 TRBD1 TRBV7-3 - TGTGCCAGCAGCTTAGGGCAGGGGGCCAGGGCTTTCTTT CASSLGQGARAFF
TRBJ2-4 TRBD1 TRBV11-1 - TGTGCCAGCACCGCGACAGGGGGCGCAGAAAACATTCAGTACTTC CASTATGGAENIQYF
TRBJ1-5 TRBD1 TRBV5-5 once TGTGCCAGCAGCTTGAGGCCGGGACAGGGGGCCTGGCAGCCCCAGCATTTT CASSLRPGQGAWQPQHF
TRBJ1-3 TRBD1 TRBV5-1 once TGCGCCAGCAGCTCCGGACAGGGGGACGGAAACACCATATATTTT CASSSGQGDGNTIYF
TRBJ1-3 - TRBV19 - TGTGCCAGTAGTTCCGTAAGAAACACCATATATTTT CASSSVRNTIYF
TRBJ1-2 TRBD1 TRBV5-1 - TGCGCCAGCAGCCCGGCAGGGGGCGTAAAGGATGGCTACACCTTC CASSPAGGVKDGYTF